This T cell receptor beta chain was observed in a study of monozygotic twins with inflammatory bowel disease. The CDR3 runs 17 residues. The V gene's germline CDR1 is SGHRS and CDR2 YFSETQ. With eight separate reactions per sample, the authors made cDNA. No DNA is given; TCRdb re-called the 5' RACE reads and lists each CDR3 protein once. The table lists around 400,000 distinct CDR3 sequences. The sequence was collected from a human donor with ulcerative colitis or Crohn's disease, or a healthy co-twin of an affected twin (not recorded which). Material: blood. This chain connects TRBV5-1 to TRBJ2-6. The chain's CDR3 is CASSLEGRSSGANVLTF.